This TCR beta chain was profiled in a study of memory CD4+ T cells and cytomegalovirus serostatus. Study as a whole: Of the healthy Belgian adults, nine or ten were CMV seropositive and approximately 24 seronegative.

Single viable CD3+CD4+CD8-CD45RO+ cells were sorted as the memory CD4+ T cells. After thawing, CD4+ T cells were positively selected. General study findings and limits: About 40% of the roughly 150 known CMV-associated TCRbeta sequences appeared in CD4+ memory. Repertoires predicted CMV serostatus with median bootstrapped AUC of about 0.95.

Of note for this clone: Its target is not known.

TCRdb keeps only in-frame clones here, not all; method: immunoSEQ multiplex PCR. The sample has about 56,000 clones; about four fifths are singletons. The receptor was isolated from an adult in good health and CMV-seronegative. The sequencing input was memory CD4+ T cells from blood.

CDR3 loop: CASSQGPVGTQYF. The DNA for the CDR3 is TGCGCCAGCAGCCAGGGGCCAGTAGGTACGCAGTATTTT. The chain employs TRBV4-1 and TRBJ2-3; D possibly corresponds to TRBD1 (5 bases). Germline CDR1 reads MGHRA; CDR2 reads YSYEKL. The ends were cut back, 3 bases at V and 8 bases at J, with 12 bases in the middle. The CDR3 has 13 amino acids.